The table lists the clone carrying this TCR beta chain with many counts. As yet, its antigen is unknown. Germline CDR1 reads MNHEY; CDR2 reads SVGAGI. The CDR3 is 15 amino acids. V shed 1 base, J shed 7 bases, and the junction held 6 bases outside the gene matches. TCRalpha and TCRbeta libraries used 5'RACE with constant-segment primers and UMIs. From the 5' RACE reads, TCRdb called clonotypes with MiXCR, one entry per CDR3 protein. The sample has around 390,000 distinct CDR3 sequences; roughly 15% are singletons. This sample is drawn from a study of T-cell memory formation after mild COVID-19. Turning to the study itself: Among the donors, TCR clusters were largely specific to each donor.

Study-level findings and limits: The study found contracting CD4+ clones mainly in CM and EM and contracting CD8+ clones in EMRA. A second wave expanding day 15 to 37 was CD4+-biased; contracting clones were balanced.

The TCR was taken from a man between 18 and 35 years old who had mild COVID-19 (a few samples of this study predate the infection). Cell type and time point are not known. The sequencing input was PBMCs or a T cell subset sorted from them (not recorded which). V is TRBV6-5 and J is TRBJ2-1; 8 nucleotides line up with TRBD1. The DNA of the CDR3 is TGTGCCAGCAGTTACTTCCGGGACAGGTTGAATGAGCAGTTCTTC. Translating it yields CASSYFRDRLNEQFF.